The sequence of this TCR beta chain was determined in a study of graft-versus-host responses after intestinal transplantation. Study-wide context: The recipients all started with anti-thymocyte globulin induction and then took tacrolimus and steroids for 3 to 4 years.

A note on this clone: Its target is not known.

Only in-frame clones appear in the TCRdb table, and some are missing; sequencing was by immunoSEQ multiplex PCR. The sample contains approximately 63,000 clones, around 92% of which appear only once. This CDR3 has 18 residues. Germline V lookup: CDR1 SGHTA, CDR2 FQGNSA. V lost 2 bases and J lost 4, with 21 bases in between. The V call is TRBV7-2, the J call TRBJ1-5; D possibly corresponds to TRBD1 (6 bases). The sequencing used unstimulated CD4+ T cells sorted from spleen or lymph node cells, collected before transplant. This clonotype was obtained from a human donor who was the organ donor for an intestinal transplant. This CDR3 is CASSLRPGGPVGNQPQHF. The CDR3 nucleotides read TGTGCCAGCAGCTTAAGGCCGGGGGGCCCCGTCGGTAATCAGCCCCAGCATTTT.